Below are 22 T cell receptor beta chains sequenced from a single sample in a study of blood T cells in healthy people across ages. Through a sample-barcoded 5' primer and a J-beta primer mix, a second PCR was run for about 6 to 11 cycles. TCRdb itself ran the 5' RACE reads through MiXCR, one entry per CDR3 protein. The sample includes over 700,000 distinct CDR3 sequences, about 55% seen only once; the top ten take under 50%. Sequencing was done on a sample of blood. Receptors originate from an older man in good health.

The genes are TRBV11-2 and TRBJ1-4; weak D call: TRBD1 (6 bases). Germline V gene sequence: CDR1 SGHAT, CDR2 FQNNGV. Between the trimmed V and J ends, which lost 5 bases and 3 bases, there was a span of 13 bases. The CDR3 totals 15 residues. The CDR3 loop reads CASSLVGGPNEKLFF. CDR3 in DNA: TGTGCCAGCAGCCTGGTAGGGGGTCCTAATGAAAAACTGTTTTTT.

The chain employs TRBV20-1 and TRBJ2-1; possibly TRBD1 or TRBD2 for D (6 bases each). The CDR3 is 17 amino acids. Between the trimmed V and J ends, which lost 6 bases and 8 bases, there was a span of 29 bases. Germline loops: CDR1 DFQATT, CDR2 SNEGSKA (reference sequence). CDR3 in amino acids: CSANSGGGVGAGDEQFF. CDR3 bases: TGCAGTGCCAACTCTGGGGGCGGGGTGGGCGCGGGCGATGAGCAGTTCTTC.

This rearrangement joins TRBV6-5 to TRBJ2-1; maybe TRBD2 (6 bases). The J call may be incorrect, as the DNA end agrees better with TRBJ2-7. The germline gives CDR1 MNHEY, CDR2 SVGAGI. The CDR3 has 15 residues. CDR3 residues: CASSPSRGLQGEQYF. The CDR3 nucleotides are TGTGCCAGCAGCCCCTCGAGGGGACTCCAGGGAGAGCAGTACTTC.

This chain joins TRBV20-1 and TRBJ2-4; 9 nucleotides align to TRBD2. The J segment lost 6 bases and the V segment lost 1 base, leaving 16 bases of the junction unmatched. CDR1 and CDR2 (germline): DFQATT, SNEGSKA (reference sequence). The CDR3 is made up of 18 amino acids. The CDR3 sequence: CSARVPLGGRAEGNIQYF. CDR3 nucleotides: TGCAGTGCTAGAGTACCCCTGGGCGGGAGGGCCGAGGGAAACATTCAGTACTTC.

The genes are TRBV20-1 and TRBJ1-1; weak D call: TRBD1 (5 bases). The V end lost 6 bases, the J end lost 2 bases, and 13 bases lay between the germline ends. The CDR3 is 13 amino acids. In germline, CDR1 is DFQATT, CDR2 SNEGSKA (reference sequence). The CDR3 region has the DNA TGCAGTGCCCCGGGGCCCACAAACACTGAAGCTTTCTTT. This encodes CSAPGPTNTEAFF.

CDR3 nucleotide sequence: TGTGCCAGCAGCCCGAAATGGACACAGGGGGTGGGCAGATACGCGTATTTT. Its translation: CASSPKWTQGVGRYAYF. The chain combines TRBV7-9 with TRBJ2-3, with 8 bases matching TRBD1. With 5 bases clipped from V and 14 bases from J, the junction kept 24 bases outside the gene matches. CDR3 length: 17 amino acids. Germline V CDR1 and CDR2: SEHNR, FQNEAQ (reference sequence).

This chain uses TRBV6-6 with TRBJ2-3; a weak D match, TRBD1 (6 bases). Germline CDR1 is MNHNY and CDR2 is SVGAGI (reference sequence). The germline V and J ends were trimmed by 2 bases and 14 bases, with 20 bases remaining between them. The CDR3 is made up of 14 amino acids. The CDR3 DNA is TGTGCCAGCAGTTACGAACAGGGTAAAGGATACGCGTATTTT. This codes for CASSYEQGKGYAYF.

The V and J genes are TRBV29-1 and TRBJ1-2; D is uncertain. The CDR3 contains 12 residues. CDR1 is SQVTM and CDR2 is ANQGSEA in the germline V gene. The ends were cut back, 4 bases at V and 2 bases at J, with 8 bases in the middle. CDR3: CSVVRANYGYTF. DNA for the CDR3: TGCAGCGTTGTAAGGGCCAACTATGGCTACACCTTC.

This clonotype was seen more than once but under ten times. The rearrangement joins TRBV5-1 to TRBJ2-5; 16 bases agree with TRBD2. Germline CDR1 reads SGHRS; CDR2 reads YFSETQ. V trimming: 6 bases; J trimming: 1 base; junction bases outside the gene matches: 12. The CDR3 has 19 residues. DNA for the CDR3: TGCGCCAGCATCCTCCCCGGGACTAGCGGGAGGGCCGGCCAAGAGACCCAGTACTTC. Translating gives CASILPGTSGRAGQETQYF.

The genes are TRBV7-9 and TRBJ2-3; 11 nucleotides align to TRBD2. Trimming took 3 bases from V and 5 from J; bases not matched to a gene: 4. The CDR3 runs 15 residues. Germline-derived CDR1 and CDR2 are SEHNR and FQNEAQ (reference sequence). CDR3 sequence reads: CASSFSGRAVDTQYF. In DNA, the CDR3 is TGTGCCAGCAGCTTTAGCGGGAGGGCCGTAGATACGCAGTATTTT.

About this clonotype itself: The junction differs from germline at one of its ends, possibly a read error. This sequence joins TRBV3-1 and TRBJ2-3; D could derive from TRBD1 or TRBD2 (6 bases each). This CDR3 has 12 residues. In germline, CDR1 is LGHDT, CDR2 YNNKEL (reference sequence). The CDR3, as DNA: TGTGCCGGCAGCCAAGGGGGGATGCGCGCGTATTTT. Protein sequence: CAGSQGGMRAYF.

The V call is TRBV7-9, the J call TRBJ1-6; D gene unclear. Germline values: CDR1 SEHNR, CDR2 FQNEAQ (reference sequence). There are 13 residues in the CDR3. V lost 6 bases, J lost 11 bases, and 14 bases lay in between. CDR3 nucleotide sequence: TGTGCCAGCAGAAACCCGACTGACACACCCCTCCACTTT. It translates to CASRNPTDTPLHF.

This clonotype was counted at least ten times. CDR3 sequence: CASSLFEGYEQYF. CDR3 DNA sequence: TGCGCCAGCAGCTTGTTTGAAGGCTACGAGCAGTACTTC. V is TRBV5-1 and J is TRBJ2-7; D gene unclear. V shed 1 base and J shed 3 bases, with 8 bases lying between them. The CDR3 extends over 13 amino acids. Germline V lookup: CDR1 SGHRS, CDR2 YFSETQ.

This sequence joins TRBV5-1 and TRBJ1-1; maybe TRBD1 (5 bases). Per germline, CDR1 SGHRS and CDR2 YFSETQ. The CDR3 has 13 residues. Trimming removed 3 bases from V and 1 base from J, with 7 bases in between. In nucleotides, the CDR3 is TGCGCCAGCAGCTCGGGGGAGAACACTGAAGCTTTCTTT. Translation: CASSSGENTEAFF.

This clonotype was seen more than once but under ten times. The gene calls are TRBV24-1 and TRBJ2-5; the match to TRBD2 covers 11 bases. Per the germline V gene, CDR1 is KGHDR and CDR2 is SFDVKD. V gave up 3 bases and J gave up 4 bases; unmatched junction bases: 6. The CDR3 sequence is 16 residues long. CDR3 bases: TGTGCCACCAGTGATACCTTAGCGGGAGGGGGAGAGACCCAGTACTTC. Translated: CATSDTLAGGGETQYF.

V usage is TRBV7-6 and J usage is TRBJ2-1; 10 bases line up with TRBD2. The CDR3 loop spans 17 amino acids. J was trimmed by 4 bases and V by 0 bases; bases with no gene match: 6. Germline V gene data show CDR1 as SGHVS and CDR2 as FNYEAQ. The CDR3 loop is CASSLAPGTSEYNEQFF. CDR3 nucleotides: TGTGCCAGCAGCTTAGCCCCGGGGACTAGCGAATACAATGAGCAGTTCTTC.

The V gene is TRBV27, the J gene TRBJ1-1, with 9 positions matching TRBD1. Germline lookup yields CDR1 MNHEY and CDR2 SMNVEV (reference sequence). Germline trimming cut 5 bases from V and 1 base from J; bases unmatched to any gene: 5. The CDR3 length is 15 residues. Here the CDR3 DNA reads TGTGCCAGCAGTCCTACAGGGGGCACGAACACTGAAGCTTTCTTT. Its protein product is CASSPTGGTNTEAFF.

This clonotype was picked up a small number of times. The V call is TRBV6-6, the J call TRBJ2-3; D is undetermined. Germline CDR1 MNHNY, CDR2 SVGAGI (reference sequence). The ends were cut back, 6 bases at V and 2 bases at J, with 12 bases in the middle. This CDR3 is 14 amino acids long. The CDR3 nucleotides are TGTGCCAGCAGCCCCCCACAAGACACAGATACGCAGTATTTT. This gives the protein CASSPPQDTDTQYF.

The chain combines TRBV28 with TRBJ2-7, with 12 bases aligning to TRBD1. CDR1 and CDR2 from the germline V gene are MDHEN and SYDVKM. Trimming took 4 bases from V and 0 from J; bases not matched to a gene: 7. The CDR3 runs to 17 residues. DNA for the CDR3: TGTGCCAGCAGTTCGCACCCGGGACAGGGGGCCTCCTACGAGCAGTACTTC. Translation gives CASSSHPGQGASYEQYF.

CDR3 in DNA: TGTGCCAGCAGTTCGACAGGGGGTGGGCGGCTAAGCTCCTACGAGCAGTACTTC. It translates to CASSSTGGGRLSSYEQYF. V is TRBV27 and J is TRBJ2-7; 9 bases align to TRBD1. The CDR3 spans 18 residues. Germline CDR1 is MNHEY and CDR2 is SMNVEV (reference sequence). After removal of 4 bases from V and 0 bases from J, the junction contained 13 bases not matched to a gene.

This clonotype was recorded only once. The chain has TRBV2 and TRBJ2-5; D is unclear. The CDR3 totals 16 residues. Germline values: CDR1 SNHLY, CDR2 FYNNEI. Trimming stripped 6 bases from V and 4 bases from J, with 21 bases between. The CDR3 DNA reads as TGTGCCAGCAGAAATGACTTTCAGCAGTGGGGAGAGACCCAGTACTTC. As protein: CASRNDFQQWGETQYF.

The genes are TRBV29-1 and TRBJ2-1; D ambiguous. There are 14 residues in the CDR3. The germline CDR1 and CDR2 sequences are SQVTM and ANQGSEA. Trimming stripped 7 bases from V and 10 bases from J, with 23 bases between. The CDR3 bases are TGCAGCGCCGCTAGAGGCGGTGGGGAACGCGAGCAGTTCTTC. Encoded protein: CSAARGGGEREQFF.